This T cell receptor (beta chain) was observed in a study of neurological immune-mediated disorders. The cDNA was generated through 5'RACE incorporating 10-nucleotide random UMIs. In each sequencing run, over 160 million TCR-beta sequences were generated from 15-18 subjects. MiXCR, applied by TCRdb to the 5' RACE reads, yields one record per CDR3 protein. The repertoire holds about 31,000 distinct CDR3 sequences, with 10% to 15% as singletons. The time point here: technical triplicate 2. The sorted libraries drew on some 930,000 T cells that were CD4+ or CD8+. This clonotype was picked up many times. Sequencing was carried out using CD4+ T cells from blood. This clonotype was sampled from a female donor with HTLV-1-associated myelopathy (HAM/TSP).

In nucleotides, the CDR3 is TGCAGTGCTAGAGCTGCCGGCGGGGCAGCTTTCTTT. Encoded protein: CSARAAGGAAFF. The chain employs TRBV20-1 and TRBJ1-1; weak D call: TRBD1 (5 bases). V lost 1 base and J 10 bases, leaving 13 bases between the germline ends. The CDR3 is made up of 12 amino acids. Germline CDR1 and CDR2: DFQATT and SNEGSKA (reference sequence).